One and the same sample provided the 27 T cell receptor beta chains below, sequenced in a study of T cell responses to AZD1222 COVID-19 vaccine. Produced via immunoSEQ multiplex PCR; TCRdb's table is partial and in-frame only. The sample holds more than 150,000 clones; 80% to 90% are singletons and the top ten take 0.49%. Here the sequenced sample was peripheral blood, taken on day 0 of AZD1222 vaccination. These receptors came from an adult in good health.

The chain links TRBV11-1 to TRBJ2-7; tentatively, D is TRBD1 (6 bases). The CDR3 sequence is 15 residues long. The V and J ends lost 5 bases and 2 bases respectively, with 16 bases between them. From germline, CDR1 is SGHAT and CDR2 FQDESV (reference sequence). For the CDR3, the DNA is TGTGCCAGCAGCCCTCCCGGGACACGTACCTACGAGCAGTACTTC. Translating gives CASSPPGTRTYEQYF.

This chain joins TRBV4-3 and TRBJ1-2; 9 bases agree with TRBD1. Trimming took 4 bases from V and 2 from J; bases not matched to a gene: 2. The CDR3 runs 14 residues. Per the germline V gene, CDR1 is LGHNA and CDR2 is YSLEER. The CDR3 reads CASSPDRGNYGYTF. The CDR3 region has the DNA TGCGCCAGCAGCCCTGACAGGGGGAACTATGGCTACACCTTC.

This rearrangement joins TRBV7-9 to TRBJ2-1, with TRBD1 matching 9 bases. CDR1 and CDR2 from the germline V gene are SEHNR and FQNEAQ (reference sequence). V trimming: 6 bases; J trimming: 8 bases; junction bases outside the gene matches: 11. This CDR3 comprises 15 residues. As DNA, the CDR3 is TGTGCCAGCAGTTCACCGGGACAGGGACGGTATGAGCAGTTCTTC. Translated, it gives CASSSPGQGRYEQFF.

This chain connects TRBV5-1 to TRBJ1-6; 7 bases fit TRBD1. The CDR3 spans 13 residues. Trimming cost V 3 bases and J 9 bases; bases outside gene matches: 3. Germline-derived CDR1 and CDR2 are SGHRS and YFSETQ. The CDR3 sequence: CASSSRQGSPLHF. The DNA for the CDR3 is TGCGCCAGCAGCTCGCGACAGGGTTCACCCCTCCACTTT.

The chain links TRBV28 to TRBJ1-3; D possibly corresponds to TRBD1 (6 bases). The V end lost 8 bases, the J end lost 1 base, and 9 bases lay between the germline ends. The CDR3 has 13 residues. Germline V gives CDR1 MDHEN, CDR2 SYDVKM. The CDR3 reads CASGGRSGNTIYF. In DNA form, the CDR3 reads TGTGCCAGCGGGGGGCGGTCTGGAAACACCATATATTTT.

This chain uses TRBV7-9 with TRBJ2-1; 8 nucleotides match TRBD2. The CDR3 is 12 amino acids. After removal of 4 bases from V and 7 bases from J, the junction contained 0 bases not matched to a gene. The germline gives CDR1 SEHNR, CDR2 FQNEAQ (reference sequence). The CDR3 sequence is CASSSSGNEQFF. Written as DNA, the CDR3 is TGTGCCAGCAGCTCTAGCGGGAATGAGCAGTTCTTC.

Comments on this clone: The sample has other DNA sequences that encode this CDR3 too. The rearrangement joins TRBV5-1 to TRBJ1-5; no reliable D call. V lost 0 bases to trimming and J lost 0 bases, with 7 bases between them. The CDR3 has 15 residues. CDR1 SGHRS and CDR2 YFSETQ come from the germline V gene. The CDR3 region is CASSLEGYSNQPQHF. CDR3 DNA sequence: TGCGCCAGCAGCTTGGAAGGGTATAGCAATCAGCCCCAGCATTTT.

This chain links TRBV6-1 with TRBJ1-6, with a possible D match to TRBD1 (5 bases). Germline-derived CDR1 and CDR2 are MNHNS and SASEGT. Trimming took 2 bases from V and 6 from J, leaving 11 bases between them. This CDR3 is built from 15 residues. The CDR3: CASSETTVFNSPLHF. The CDR3 coding sequence is TGTGCCAGCAGTGAAACGACAGTATTTAATTCACCCCTCCACTTT.

This sequence joins TRBV18 and TRBJ2-1; D may be TRBD1 (6 bases). V dropped 4 bases and J dropped 8 bases, with 9 bases sitting between them. CDR1 KGHSH and CDR2 LQKENI come from the germline V gene. The CDR3 has 12 amino acids. The CDR3: CASSLRTDEQFF. The CDR3 DNA is TGTGCCAGCTCACTACGGACAGATGAGCAGTTCTTC.

V gene TRBV10-3 combines with J gene TRBJ1-5; a weak D match, TRBD1 (6 bases). V lost 8 bases and J lost 2, with 16 bases in between. CDR3 length: 15 amino acids. Germline CDR1 and CDR2: ENHRY and SYGVKD. CDR3: CAIRPAGEGNQPQHF. Here the CDR3 DNA reads TGTGCCATCCGTCCGGCAGGGGAGGGCAATCAGCCCCAGCATTTT.

The genes are TRBV2 and TRBJ1-1; TRBD1 might be the D (5 bases). V dropped 6 bases and J dropped 3 bases, with 14 bases sitting between them. The CDR3 is 14 residues long. From germline, CDR1 is SNHLY and CDR2 FYNNEI. DNA for the CDR3: TGTGCCAGCAGGAACTCAGGGCGCGACACTGAAGCTTTCTTT. Its protein is CASRNSGRDTEAFF.

This chain uses TRBV6-1 with TRBJ1-1, with a weak D call TRBD1 (5 bases). Germline V gene lookup returns CDR1 MNHNS and CDR2 SASEGT. There are 17 residues in the CDR3. Trimming stripped 2 bases from V and 4 bases from J, with 20 bases between. The CDR3 DNA sequence: TGTGCCAGCAGTGAACCACCCTACTACGGGGCGGCCACTGAAGCTTTCTTT. This gives the protein CASSEPPYYGAATEAFF.

This chain links TRBV11-2 with TRBJ2-5; D possibly corresponds to TRBD2 (6 bases). The V gene's germline CDR1 is SGHAT and CDR2 FQNNGV. The CDR3 is 15 amino acids. The V end was cut by 4 bases, the J end by 4 bases, with 16 bases between. As DNA, the CDR3 is TGTGCCAGCAGCTCAGCGGGTGGGGACGGAGAGACCCAGTACTTC. Its translation: CASSSAGGDGETQYF.

J is TRBJ1-5 and V is TRBV5-1; D is unclear. Trimming stripped 1 base from V and 0 bases from J, with 8 bases between. Germline V gene lookup returns CDR1 SGHRS and CDR2 YFSETQ. The CDR3 length is 15 residues. The CDR3 region has the DNA TGCGCCAGCAGCTTGTTGGGAGTTAGCAATCAGCCCCAGCATTTT. It encodes CASSLLGVSNQPQHF.

CDR3 sequence reads: CASSIGQGRSGNTIYF. In DNA, the CDR3 is TGTGCCAGCAGCATCGGACAGGGGAGGTCTGGAAACACCATATATTTT. This sequence joins TRBV7-8 and TRBJ1-3; 9 positions agree with TRBD1. This CDR3 is built from 16 residues. The trim removed 5 bases at V and 1 base at J, leaving 6 bases unmatched. Looked up from germline, CDR1 is SGHVS and CDR2 is FQNEAQ.

This clone was seen once. The V and J genes are TRBV4-3 and TRBJ1-2, with D hard to call. This CDR3 comprises 14 residues. Germline-derived CDR1 and CDR2 are LGHNA and YSLEER. Trimming cost V 4 bases and J 5 bases, with 14 bases left between them. In DNA form, the CDR3 reads TGCGCCAGCAGCCCCCACCGAACGGGATATGGCTACACCTTC. Its translation: CASSPHRTGYGYTF.

This clone occurred once. The J gene is TRBJ2-1, the V gene TRBV7-9; the D gene could be TRBD1 or TRBD2 (5 bases each). The CDR3 totals 16 residues. V lost 3 bases, J lost 4 bases, and 16 bases lay in between. Germline CDR1 is SEHNR and CDR2 is FQNEAQ (reference sequence). CDR3 sequence: CASSFGSRGPYNEQFF. The DNA for the CDR3 is TGTGCCAGCAGCTTCGGGTCTCGGGGCCCATACAATGAGCAGTTCTTC.

The chain links TRBV27 to TRBJ1-2, with 11 bases lining up with TRBD1. Losses at the gene ends were 5 bases for V and 5 bases for J; bases not matched to a gene: 7. The CDR3 has 15 amino acids. The germline V gene has CDR1 MNHEY and CDR2 SMNVEV (reference sequence). In DNA form, the CDR3 reads TGTGCCAGCAGTACTGGGACAGGGGGATGGTATGGCTACACCTTC. Protein product: CASSTGTGGWYGYTF.

This chain connects TRBV5-1 to TRBJ2-7, with D possibly matching TRBD2 (6 bases). The CDR3 is 14 residues long. The V end lost 0 bases, the J end lost 6 bases, and 13 bases lay between the germline ends. CDR1 and CDR2 from the germline V gene are SGHRS and YFSETQ. The DNA for the CDR3 is TGCGCCAGCAGCTTGGATCTCGGGAGTACCGAGCAGTACTTC. It translates to CASSLDLGSTEQYF.

The V gene is TRBV9, the J gene TRBJ2-7, with D possibly being TRBD1 or TRBD2 (5 bases each). Germline CDR1 is SGDLS and CDR2 is YYNGEE. The CDR3 sequence is 14 residues long. Trimming cost V 2 bases and J 2 bases, with 11 bases left between them. DNA for the CDR3: TGTGCCAGCAGCGTTGGGGGATTGGCCTACGAGCAGTACTTC. It codes for CASSVGGLAYEQYF.

Here the CDR3 reads CASSLYGGGGGETQYF. CDR3 DNA: TGTGCCAGCAGCCTTTACGGCGGGGGAGGAGGAGAGACCCAGTACTTC. The chain joins TRBV3-1 (or the pseudogene TRBV3-2) to TRBJ2-5; 7 positions match TRBD2. Germline assignment: CDR1 LGHDT and CDR2 YNNKEL (reference sequence). CDR3 length equals 16 residues. With 4 bases clipped from V and 4 bases from J, the junction kept 12 bases outside the gene matches.

The gene calls are TRBV24-1 and TRBJ2-4, with D tentatively TRBD2 (5 bases). From germline, CDR1 is KGHDR and CDR2 SFDVKD. CDR3 length equals 10 residues. CDR3 in DNA: TGTGCTACGGGGAATCGTTGGGAGTACTTC. Encoded protein: CATGNRWEYF.

This clone was detected only a few times. The genes are TRBV29-1 and TRBJ1-3; no reliable D call. Trimming removed 4 bases at V and 3 bases at J, with 16 bases between. The CDR3 length is 15 residues. Germline V gene sequence: CDR1 SQVTM, CDR2 ANQGSEA. CDR3 protein: CSVGQGPSYGNTIYF. The CDR3 nucleotides read TGCAGCGTTGGACAAGGCCCCTCCTATGGAAACACCATATATTTT.

The chain joins TRBV13 to TRBJ2-4; 8 nucleotides match TRBD2. The J segment lost 10 bases and the V segment lost 5 bases, leaving 10 bases of the junction unmatched. This CDR3 is 14 amino acids long. Per germline, CDR1 PRHDT and CDR2 FYEKMQ (reference sequence). CDR3 residues: CASSTGLGAGIQYF. For the CDR3, the DNA is TGTGCCAGCAGCACGGGACTAGGAGCCGGAATTCAGTACTTC.

This chain uses TRBV19 with TRBJ2-3; 13 bases align to TRBD2. The CDR3 totals 15 residues. The J segment lost 5 bases and the V segment lost 2 bases, leaving 1 base of the junction unmatched. The germline V gene encodes CDR1 LNHDA and CDR2 SQIVND (reference sequence). CDR3 in amino acids: CASSIRLAGGDTQYF. In nucleotides, the CDR3 is TGTGCCAGTAGTATAAGACTAGCGGGAGGAGATACGCAGTATTTT.

V usage is TRBV21-1 and J usage is TRBJ2-2; the table's D call of TRBD2 was not tested on the DNA. TRBV21-1 represents a pseudogene. This CDR3 is built from 11 residues. CDR3 protein: CASTLTGELFF. CDR3 DNA: TGTGCCAGCACTCTCACCGGGGAGCTGTTTTTT.

The chain has TRBV29-1 and TRBJ1-1; D may be TRBD1 (6 bases). There are 14 residues in the CDR3. V was pared by 3 bases and J by 1 base, with 12 bases between. CDR1 and CDR2 from the germline V gene are SQVTM and ANQGSEA. CDR3 in DNA: TGCAGCGTTGATTCGGGCAGGGGGAACACTGAAGCTTTCTTT. This sequence encodes CSVDSGRGNTEAFF.